In this sample, the clone carrying this TCR beta chain turned up a few times. Its antigen is unknown. This sample was included in a study of T cells in Graves' hyperthyroidism and ophthalmopathy. Regarding the study as a whole: Blood also showed most of the thyroid clonotypes that were expanded above 0.001.

TCR beta CDR3 region amplification was performed from RNA transcripts. The HTBI set primed first-round TCR CDR3 RT-PCR. MiXCR was run by TCRdb on the multiplex PCR reads, yielding one entry per CDR3 protein. The table shows 270,000 or so distinct CDR3 sequences, with 13% to 15% occurring only once. Any patient presenting with uncontrolled infection, other autoimmune disease, pregnancy or lactation was left out. The V gene's germline CDR1 is SGHNT and CDR2 YENEEA. Deletions cut 5 bases from V and 8 bases from J, with 10 bases between. This CDR3 contains 13 residues. The rearrangement uses TRBV11-3 and TRBJ1-6; no definite D call. What was sequenced was blood. The sequence came from a woman aged 45-60 years with Graves' hyperthyroidism that later progressed to Graves' ophthalmopathy. The CDR3 DNA is TGTGCCAGCAGCCGCGTTCGAGATTCACCCCTCCACTTT. Encoded protein: CASSRVRDSPLHF.